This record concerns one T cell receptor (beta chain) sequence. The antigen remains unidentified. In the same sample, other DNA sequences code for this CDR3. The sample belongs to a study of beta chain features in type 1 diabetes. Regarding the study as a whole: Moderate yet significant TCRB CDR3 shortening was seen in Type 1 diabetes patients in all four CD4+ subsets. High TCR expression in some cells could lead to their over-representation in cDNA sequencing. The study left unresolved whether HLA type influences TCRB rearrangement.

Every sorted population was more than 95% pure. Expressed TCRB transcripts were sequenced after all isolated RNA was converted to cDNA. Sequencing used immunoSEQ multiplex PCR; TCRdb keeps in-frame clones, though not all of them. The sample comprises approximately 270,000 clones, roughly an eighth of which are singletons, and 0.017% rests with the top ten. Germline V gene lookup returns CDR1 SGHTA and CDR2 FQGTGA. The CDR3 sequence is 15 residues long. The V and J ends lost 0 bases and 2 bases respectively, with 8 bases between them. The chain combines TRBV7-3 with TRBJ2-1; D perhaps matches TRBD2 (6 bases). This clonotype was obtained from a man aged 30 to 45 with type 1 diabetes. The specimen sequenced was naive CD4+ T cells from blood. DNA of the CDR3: TGTGCCAGCAGCTTAACTAGCGGCGCCTACAATGAGCAGTTCTTC. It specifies CASSLTSGAYNEQFF. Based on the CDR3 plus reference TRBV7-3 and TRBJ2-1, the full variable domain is GAGVSQTPSNKVTEKGKYVELRCDPISGHTALYWYRQSLGQGPEFLIYFQGTGAADDSGLPNDRFFAVRPEGSVSTLKIQRTERGDSAVYLCASSLTSGAYNEQFFGPGTRLTVL.